What follows are 24 T cell receptor beta chains derived from one specimen sequenced in a study of cytomegalovirus exposure and HLA in healthy donors listed by TCRdb under 2017. The library relied on the immunoSEQ multiplex PCR assay. The multiplex PCR relied on a mix of 60 forward primers for TCR Vbeta segments and 13 reverse primers for TCR Jbeta segments. Held by TCRdb, this immuneACCESS table contains in-frame sequences only and omits some clones. Under half of the omission traces to an unresolved V gene where checked; the cause of the rest is unknown. Here the sample has approximately 180,000 clones; roughly 90% occur a single time. The ten largest clones represent 0.2% to 0.3% of the sample. Sequencing was carried out using PBMCs. The receptors were sampled from a girl less than two years old in good health and CMV-seronegative.

The CDR3 nucleotides are TGTGCCAGCAGCCCTTGGGCAAGCGGGGGCCAAGAGACCCAGTACTTC. It translates to CASSPWASGGQETQYF. The chain combines TRBV7-2 with TRBJ2-5; 8 nucleotides align to TRBD2. There are 16 residues in the CDR3. Per the germline V gene, CDR1 is SGHTA and CDR2 is FQGNSA. Trimming at V came to 5 bases and at J to 1 base, leaving 9 bases not matched to a gene.

A word on this clone: Other DNA sequences from this sample encode an identical CDR3 as well. CDR3 sequence (DNA): TGTGCCAGCAGCGTCGGTGCGAGCTCCTACGAGCAGTACTTC. Protein: CASSVGASSYEQYF. This sequence joins TRBV9 and TRBJ2-7; no clear D. CDR3 length equals 14 residues. V lost 2 bases and J lost 0, with 9 bases in between. The germline V gene has CDR1 SGDLS and CDR2 YYNGEE.

This chain's CDR3 is CAWSYDRGNTIYF. The DNA for the CDR3 is TGTGCCTGGAGTTACGACAGGGGAAACACCATATATTTT. J is TRBJ1-3 and V is TRBV30; D might be TRBD1 (6 bases). The CDR3 runs 13 residues. The germline V gene has CDR1 GTSNPN and CDR2 SVGIG (reference sequence). Trimming took 2 bases from V and 4 from J, leaving 9 bases between them.

The V gene is TRBV5-1, the J gene TRBJ2-5, with TRBD2 as a possible D gene (6 bases). The CDR3 spans 15 residues. V was shortened by 0 bases and J by 2 bases, with 11 bases between the two germline ends. Germline loops: CDR1 SGHRS, CDR2 YFSETQ. DNA for the CDR3: TGCGCCAGCAGCTTGGGTATGGGGGGACAAGAGACCCAGTACTTC. It translates to CASSLGMGGQETQYF.

V is TRBV30 and J is TRBJ2-5; TRBD1 matches at 7 bases. TRBJ2-7 matches the DNA end more closely, so the J call is doubtful. Germline assignment: CDR1 GTSNPN and CDR2 SVGIG (reference sequence). The CDR3 length is 12 residues. The CDR3 DNA reads as TGTGCCTGGAACTCCTACAGGGGCGAGCAGTACTTC. It codes for CAWNSYRGEQYF.

The chain has TRBV18 and TRBJ1-1; perhaps TRBD1 as D (5 bases). V was trimmed by 6 bases and J by 1 base, leaving 15 bases between them. In germline, CDR1 is KGHSH, CDR2 LQKENI. The CDR3 is 15 residues long. DNA for the CDR3: TGTGCCAGCTCCCTCTTCGACAGTCCGAACACTGAAGCTTTCTTT. Protein: CASSLFDSPNTEAFF.

V gene TRBV15 combines with J gene TRBJ1-5, with unresolved D. Germline loops: CDR1 LNHNV, CDR2 YYDKDF (reference sequence). The CDR3 loop spans 12 amino acids. Between the trimmed V and J ends, which lost 1 base and 7 bases, there was a span of 5 bases. As DNA, the CDR3 is TGTGCCACCAGCAGAGCTAACCAGCCCCAGCATTTT. This codes for CATSRANQPQHF. The full variable domain, completed using reference TRBV15 and TRBJ1-5, is DAMVIQNPRYQVTQFGKPVTLSCSQTLNHNVMYWYQQKSSQAPKLLFHYYDKDFNNEADTPDNFQSRRPNTSFCFLDIRSPGLGDTAMYLCATSRANQPQHFGDGTRLSIL.

The chain uses TRBV11-2 and TRBJ2-5; possible D gene TRBD2, 6 bases. The germline CDR1 and CDR2 sequences are SGHAT and FQNNGV. Trimming shortened V by 1 base and J by 2 bases, and 8 bases separated the two germline ends. The CDR3 length is 14 residues. The CDR3 nucleotides are TGTGCCAGCAGCTTAGCGGGGGTTCAAGAGACCCAGTACTTC. It translates to CASSLAGVQETQYF.

This chain connects TRBV7-3 to TRBJ2-7; 12 bases line up with TRBD1. The V gene end was trimmed by 2 bases and the J gene end by 3 bases; junction bases not matched to a gene: 8. CDR1 and CDR2 (germline): SGHTA, FQGTGA. CDR3 length: 17 amino acids. The CDR3 DNA reads TGTGCCAGCAGCTTAGAAGGTGGGACAGGGGGCTTCTACGAGCAGTACTTC. As protein: CASSLEGGTGGFYEQYF.

A few counts support this clone. V usage is TRBV19 and J usage is TRBJ1-6; D remains unclear. The CDR3 totals 13 residues. V dropped 6 bases and J dropped 6 bases, with 9 bases sitting between them. CDR1 is LNHDA and CDR2 is SQIVND in the germline V gene (reference sequence). The chain's CDR3 is CASRGEVNSPLHF. The DNA for the CDR3 is TGTGCCAGTAGGGGAGAGGTTAATTCACCCCTCCACTTT.

The V call is TRBV19, the J call TRBJ2-4; tentative D call: TRBD2 (6 bases). The CDR3 loop spans 14 amino acids. Germline V gene data show CDR1 as LNHDA and CDR2 as SQIVND (reference sequence). V gave up 7 bases and J gave up 7 bases, with 17 bases separating them. The CDR3 DNA reads TGTGCCAGTACCCCTTCTACGGAGGGGAACATTCAGTACTTC. Translated: CASTPSTEGNIQYF.

V is TRBV10-3 and J is TRBJ1-1; D possibly corresponds to TRBD1 (5 bases). CDR1 and CDR2 from the germline V gene are ENHRY and SYGVKD. V was cut by 10 bases and J by 0 bases, with 15 bases left in between. The CDR3 has 14 residues. For the CDR3, the DNA is TGTGCCACCTTCAGGGTTCCCATGAACACTGAAGCTTTCTTT. As protein: CATFRVPMNTEAFF.

The CDR3 DNA is TGCGCCAGCAGCTTGAGGGGACTCTCCTACGAGCAGTACTTC. This sequence encodes CASSLRGLSYEQYF. The genes are TRBV5-1 and TRBJ2-7, with TRBD2 as a possible D gene (6 bases). The CDR3 consists of 14 residues. Germline CDR1 and CDR2: SGHRS and YFSETQ. V was cut by 1 base and J by 0 bases, with 8 bases left in between. Full variable domain (rest looked up from reference TRBV5-1 and TRBJ2-7): KAGVTQTPRYLIKTRGQQVTLSCSPISGHRSVSWYQQTPGQGLQFLFEYFSETQRNKGNFPGRFSGRQFSNSRSEMNVSTLELGDSALYLCASSLRGLSYEQYFGPGTRLTVT.

The rearrangement uses TRBV5-4 and TRBJ2-7, with D perhaps matching TRBD2 (6 bases). Trimming pared 0 bases from V and 7 bases from J, leaving 11 bases between. Germline V lookup: CDR1 SGHNT, CDR2 YYREEE (reference sequence). This CDR3 has 13 residues. The CDR3 DNA is TGTGCCAGCAGCTTGGCGGGAGAGTGGGAGCAGTACTTC. Encoded protein: CASSLAGEWEQYF.

This clone was recorded once. J is TRBJ1-6 and V is TRBV19; TRBD1 might be the D (5 bases). Germline CDR1 LNHDA, CDR2 SQIVND (reference sequence). With 1 base removed from V and 8 bases from J, the gap between germline ends came to 9 bases. This CDR3 comprises 14 residues. The CDR3 DNA is TGTGCCAGTAGTATAGCAGGGCTGGATTCACCCCTCCACTTT. Translation: CASSIAGLDSPLHF.

The chain combines TRBV7-6 with TRBJ2-1; 10 bases are a match to TRBD2. The CDR3 totals 17 residues. The germline V gene has CDR1 SGHVS and CDR2 FNYEAQ. After removal of 5 bases from V and 3 bases from J, the junction contained 10 bases not matched to a gene. The CDR3 sequence is CASSPRPTSGNYNEQFF. The CDR3 DNA follows: TGTGCCAGCAGCCCCCGACCTACTAGCGGGAACTACAATGAGCAGTTCTTC. Full variable domain (outside the CDR3, taken from reference TRBV7-6 and TRBJ2-1): GAGVSQSPRYKVTKRGQDVALRCDPISGHVSLYWYRQALGQGPEFLTYFNYEAQQDKSGLPNDRFSAERPEGSISTLTIQRTEQRDSAMYRCASSPRPTSGNYNEQFFGPGTRLTVL.

This rearrangement joins TRBV4-1 to TRBJ1-6; 8 bases agree with TRBD1. The trim removed 4 bases at V and 9 bases at J, leaving 11 bases unmatched. Germline V gives CDR1 MGHRA, CDR2 YSYEKL. The CDR3 runs 16 residues. As DNA, the CDR3 is TGCGCCAGCAGCCGGGTACGGGACAGGTTGGCTTCACCCCTCCACTTT. It translates to CASSRVRDRLASPLHF.

V and J are TRBV11-2 and TRBJ2-5; D is perhaps TRBD1 (6 bases). Trimming shortened V by 3 bases and J by 5 bases, and 16 bases separated the two germline ends. Germline V gene lookup returns CDR1 SGHAT and CDR2 FQNNGV. The CDR3 contains 15 residues. The CDR3 DNA reads TGTGCCAGCAGCTTTCGGGACAACTGGGGGGAGACCCAGTACTTC. This encodes CASSFRDNWGETQYF.

The chain links TRBV14 to TRBJ1-1; D ambiguous. Per the germline V gene, CDR1 is SGHDN and CDR2 is FVKESK. V dropped 5 bases and J dropped 1 base, with 17 bases sitting between them. The CDR3 has 16 residues. Here the CDR3 reads CASSKLPVKRNTEAFF. In nucleotides, the CDR3 is TGTGCCAGCAGCAAACTCCCGGTTAAAAGGAACACTGAAGCTTTCTTT.

The chain uses TRBV5-1 and TRBJ1-4, with D possibly TRBD1 on 5 matching bases. The germline gives CDR1 SGHRS, CDR2 YFSETQ. Trimming stripped 4 bases from V and 4 bases from J, with 20 bases between. This CDR3 has 17 amino acids. In nucleotides, the CDR3 is TGCGCCAGCAGCCCACTGGGACTGACCTTTGGTAATGAAAAACTGTTTTTT. This codes for CASSPLGLTFGNEKLFF.

The V gene is TRBV7-2, the J gene TRBJ1-2; 9 nucleotides agree with TRBD1. The junction had 11 bases not matched to a gene; V was cut back by 3 bases and J by 3 bases. Germline assignment: CDR1 SGHTA and CDR2 FQGNSA. The length of the CDR3 is 17 residues. The CDR3, as DNA: TGTGCCAGCAGCTTGTCCGGGACAGGGATTTTATACTATGGCTACACCTTC. Its protein is CASSLSGTGILYYGYTF.

For this clone: An end of the junction does not agree with germline; a read error may underlie this. The genes are TRBV5-1 and TRBJ1-2, with 8 positions matching TRBD1. In germline, CDR1 is SGHRS, CDR2 YFSETQ. The CDR3 loop spans 15 amino acids. CDR3: CANSLGTGPSYGYTF. CDR3 bases: TGCGCCAACAGCCTAGGGACAGGCCCCTCCTATGGCTACACCTTC.

V gene TRBV19 combines with J gene TRBJ2-1; 12 nucleotides align to TRBD1. The V gene end was trimmed by 3 bases and the J gene end by 5 bases; junction bases not matched to a gene: 17. CDR3 length: 20 amino acids. The germline CDR1 and CDR2 sequences are LNHDA and SQIVND (reference sequence). CDR3 DNA: TGTGCCAGTAGTATCAAACGGGACAGGGGGCGCCTCCCCGGGGACAATGAGCAGTTCTTC. This sequence encodes CASSIKRDRGRLPGDNEQFF.

The rearrangement links TRBV7-9 to TRBJ2-1; D possibly corresponds to TRBD2 (5 bases). Germline CDR1 is SEHNR and CDR2 is FQNEAQ (reference sequence). V lost 5 bases, J lost 0 bases, and 14 bases lay in between. The CDR3 consists of 16 residues. The CDR3 loop is CASSTPPGSSYNEQFF. Written as DNA, the CDR3 is TGTGCCAGCAGCACACCCCCGGGGAGCTCCTACAATGAGCAGTTCTTC.